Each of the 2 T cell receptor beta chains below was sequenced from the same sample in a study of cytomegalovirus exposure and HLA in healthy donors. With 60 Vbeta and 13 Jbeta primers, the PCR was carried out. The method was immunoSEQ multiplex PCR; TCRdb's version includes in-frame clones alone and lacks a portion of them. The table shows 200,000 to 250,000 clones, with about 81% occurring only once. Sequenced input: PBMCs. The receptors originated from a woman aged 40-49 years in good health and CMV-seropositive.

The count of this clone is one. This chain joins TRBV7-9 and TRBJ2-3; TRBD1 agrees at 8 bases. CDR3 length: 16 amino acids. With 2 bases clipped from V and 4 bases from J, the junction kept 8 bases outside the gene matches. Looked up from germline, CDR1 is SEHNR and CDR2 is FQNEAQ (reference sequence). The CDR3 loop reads CASSLTPGGPADTQYF. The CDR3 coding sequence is TGTGCCAGCAGCTTAACCCCAGGGGGCCCAGCAGATACGCAGTATTTT.

Here the CDR3 DNA reads TGTGCCAGCAGTTCTGCAGTCGAACTGTTTTTT. This sequence encodes CASSSAVELFF. V is TRBV5-6 and J is TRBJ1-4; D is ambiguous. Germline V lookup: CDR1 SGHDT, CDR2 YYEEEE. The V gene lost 5 bases and the J gene lost 12 bases, with 11 bases spanning the gap. This CDR3 has 11 residues.